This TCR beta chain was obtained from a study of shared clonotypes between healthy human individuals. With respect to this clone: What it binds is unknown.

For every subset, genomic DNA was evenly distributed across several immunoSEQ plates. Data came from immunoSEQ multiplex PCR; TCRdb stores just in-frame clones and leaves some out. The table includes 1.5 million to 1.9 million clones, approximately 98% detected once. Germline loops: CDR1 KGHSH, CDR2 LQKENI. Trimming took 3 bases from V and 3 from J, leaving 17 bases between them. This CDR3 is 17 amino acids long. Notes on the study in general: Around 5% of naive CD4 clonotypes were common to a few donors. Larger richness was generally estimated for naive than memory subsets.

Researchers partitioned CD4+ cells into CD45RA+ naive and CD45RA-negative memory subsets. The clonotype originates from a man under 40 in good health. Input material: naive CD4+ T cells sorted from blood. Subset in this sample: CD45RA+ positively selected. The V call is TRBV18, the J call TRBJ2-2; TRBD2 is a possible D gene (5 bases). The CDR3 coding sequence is TGTGCCAGCTCACCTACGAGACGGGGAATTCACACCGGGGAGCTGTTTTTT. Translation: CASSPTRRGIHTGELFF. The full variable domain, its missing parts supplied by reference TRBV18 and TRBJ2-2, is NAGVMQNPRHLVRRRGQEARLRCSPMKGHSHVYWYRQLPEEGLKFMVYLQKENIIDESGMPKERFSAEFPKEGPSILRIQQVVRGDSAAYFCASSPTRRGIHTGELFFGEGSRLTVL.